This T cell receptor beta chain originates from a study of T cell repertoires in cytomegalovirus infection. As concerns this clonotype: Its antigen is not identified.

CDR1 and CDR2 (germline): SGHRS, YFSETQ. Trimming took 4 bases from V and 5 from J, leaving 10 bases between them. The CDR3 sequence is 12 residues long. TCRdb passed the reads through MiXCR, listing each CDR3 protein once. The repertoire has 700,000 to 900,000 distinct CDR3 sequences, about 29% of them found once; the top ten carry around 14%. J is TRBJ2-7 and V is TRBV5-1; D remains ambiguous. The source was cultured CD8+ T cells from PBMCs, collected from culture after CMV antigen stimulation. This receptor was obtained from a human donor in good health (CMV status not recorded). Some clones in this sample may be carry-over from other donors' samples. This CDR3 reads CASSPKGDEQYF. Written as DNA, the CDR3 is TGCGCCAGCAGCCCGAAGGGCGACGAGCAGTACTTC.